These 11 T cell receptor beta chains were all obtained from the same sample, sequenced in a study of T-cell memory formation after mild COVID-19. TCRdb independently ran MiXCR on the 5' RACE reads; one entry per CDR3 protein. The data hold more than 400,000 distinct CDR3 sequences, with roughly 20% observed a single time. Input material: PBMCs or a T cell subset sorted from them (not recorded which). These receptors were collected from an adult woman who had mild COVID-19 (a few samples of this study predate the infection). Cell type and time point are not known.

Only a few counts were recorded for this clonotype. At one end the junction does not follow the germline gene, possibly because of a read error. The chain employs TRBV6-5 and TRBJ1-5; 9 nucleotides agree with TRBD1. The CDR3 is 15 amino acids. The germline CDR1 and CDR2 sequences are MNHEY and SVGAGI. The CDR3 DNA follows: TGTGCCAGCAGTTCGGACAGGGGAAGCAAACAGCCCCAGCATTTT. Its protein is CASSSDRGSKQPQHF.

The rearrangement uses TRBV18 and TRBJ1-3; a possible D gene is TRBD1 (6 bases). V was pared by 1 base and J by 0 bases, with 10 bases between. The CDR3 runs to 16 residues. CDR1 is KGHSH and CDR2 is LQKENI in the germline V gene. Written as DNA, the CDR3 is TGTGCCAGCTCACCACGGGGGGGCCTCTCTGGAAACACCATATATTTT. This sequence encodes CASSPRGGLSGNTIYF.

This clonotype was detected only a few times. The genes are TRBV24-1 and TRBJ2-3; 11 positions match TRBD2. The germline V gene has CDR1 KGHDR and CDR2 SFDVKD. The ends lost 5 bases at V and 11 bases at J; junction bases unmatched: 8. CDR3 length equals 14 residues. CDR3 DNA sequence: TGTGCCACCAGTGCCCCTACCGGGACTAGCGGGCAGTATTTT. This translates into CATSAPTGTSGQYF.

This clonotype was detected only a few times. V and J are TRBV20-1 and TRBJ1-2; TRBD1 aligns across 7 bases. CDR3 size: 13 residues. CDR1 is DFQATT and CDR2 is SNEGSKA in the germline V gene (reference sequence). The junction had 1 base not matched to a gene; V was cut back by 1 base and J by 2 bases. The chain's CDR3 is CSARVDRNYGYTF. The DNA of the CDR3 is TGCAGTGCTAGAGTGGACAGGAACTATGGCTACACCTTC.

The chain joins TRBV7-2 to TRBJ1-5; D perhaps matches TRBD1 (6 bases). Trimming removed 6 bases from V and 3 bases from J, with 21 bases in between. This CDR3 spans 17 amino acids. Per the germline V gene, CDR1 is SGHTA and CDR2 is FQGNSA. The CDR3 loop reads CASSPLGGARVNQPQHF. The CDR3 DNA is TGTGCCAGCAGTCCTTTGGGGGGGGCGAGGGTCAATCAGCCCCAGCATTTT. Looking up the rest from reference TRBV7-2 and TRBJ1-5 gives the full variable domain: GAGVSQSPSNKVTEKGKDVELRCDPISGHTALYWYRQSLGQGLEFLIYFQGNSAPDKSGLPSDRFSAERTGGSVSTLTIQRTQQEDSAVYLCASSPLGGARVNQPQHFGDGTRLSIL.

This clonotype was detected only a few times. The CDR3 nucleotides are TGTGCCAGCAGTTTAAGAGGGCAGGTCCAAGAGACCCAGTACTTC. This gives the protein CASSLRGQVQETQYF. The V gene is TRBV27, the J gene TRBJ2-5, with D possibly TRBD2 on 5 matching bases. Germline values: CDR1 MNHEY, CDR2 SMNVEV (reference sequence). V was pared by 2 bases and J by 1 base, with 11 bases between. The CDR3 is 15 amino acids.

Only a few counts were recorded for this clonotype. This sequence joins TRBV7-9 and TRBJ2-7; 7 bases map to TRBD1. CDR3 length: 13 amino acids. CDR1 is SEHNR, CDR2 FQNEAQ, per germline (reference sequence). With 7 bases clipped from V and 3 bases from J, the junction kept 6 bases outside the gene matches. The CDR3 spells CASTGGTDYEQYF. CDR3 nucleotide sequence: TGTGCCAGCACAGGTGGGACAGACTACGAGCAGTACTTC.

V gene TRBV7-2 combines with J gene TRBJ2-7; D tentatively reads TRBD1 or TRBD2 (6 bases each). There are 16 residues in the CDR3. Looked up from germline, CDR1 is SGHTA and CDR2 is FQGNSA. V gave up 0 bases and J gave up 2 bases, with 14 bases separating them. The chain's CDR3 is CASSLAGQWGAYEQYF. The CDR3 coding sequence is TGTGCCAGCAGCTTAGCGGGACAATGGGGGGCCTACGAGCAGTACTTC. Complete variable domain (other parts from reference TRBV7-2 and TRBJ2-7): GAGVSQSPSNKVTEKGKDVELRCDPISGHTALYWYRQSLGQGLEFLIYFQGNSAPDKSGLPSDRFSAERTGGSVSTLTIQRTQQEDSAVYLCASSLAGQWGAYEQYFGPGTRLTVT.

This clonotype turned up a few times. The chain combines TRBV24-1 with TRBJ1-2; weak D call: TRBD1 (6 bases). Trimming stripped 3 bases from V and 1 base from J, with 14 bases between. Germline lookup yields CDR1 KGHDR and CDR2 SFDVKD. The CDR3 has 16 amino acids. The CDR3 loop is CATSDANRVGNYGYTF. In DNA, the CDR3 is TGTGCCACCAGTGATGCCAACAGGGTCGGTAACTATGGCTACACCTTC.

This chain's CDR3 is CASSHEGSYEQYF. CDR3 bases: TGTGCCAGCAGCCACGAGGGGTCCTACGAGCAGTACTTC. The rearrangement links TRBV7-9 to TRBJ2-7; D is perhaps TRBD1 or TRBD2 (5 bases each). Trimming left V 5 bases short and J 1 base short, with 9 bases between. Germline V gene data show CDR1 as SEHNR and CDR2 as FQNEAQ (reference sequence). The CDR3 covers 13 residues.

This clonotype was counted a few times. This chain joins TRBV19 and TRBJ2-1; either TRBD1 or TRBD2 may fit D (5 bases each). Germline V gene data show CDR1 as LNHDA and CDR2 as SQIVND (reference sequence). V dropped 6 bases and J dropped 6 bases, with 15 bases sitting between them. The CDR3 is 14 residues long. The CDR3 nucleotides are TGTGCCAGTAGACGGGACCGGCGGGCCAATGAGCAGTTCTTC. Residues: CASRRDRRANEQFF.